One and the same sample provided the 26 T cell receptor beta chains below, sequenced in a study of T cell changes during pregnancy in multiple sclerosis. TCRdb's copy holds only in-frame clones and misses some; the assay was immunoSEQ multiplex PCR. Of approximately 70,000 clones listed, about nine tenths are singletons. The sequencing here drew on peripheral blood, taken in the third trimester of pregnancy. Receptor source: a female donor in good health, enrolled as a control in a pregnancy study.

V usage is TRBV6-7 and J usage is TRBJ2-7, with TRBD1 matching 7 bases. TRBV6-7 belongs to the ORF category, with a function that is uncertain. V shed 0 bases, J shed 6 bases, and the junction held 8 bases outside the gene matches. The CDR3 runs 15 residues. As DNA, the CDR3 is TGTGCCAGCAGTTACTCTTGGGACAGCCCCACCGAGCAGTACTTC. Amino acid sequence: CASSYSWDSPTEQYF.

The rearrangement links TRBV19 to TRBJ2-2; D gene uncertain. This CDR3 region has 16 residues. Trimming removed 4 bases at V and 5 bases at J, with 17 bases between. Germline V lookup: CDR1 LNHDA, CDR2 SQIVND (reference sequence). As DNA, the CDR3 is TGTGCCAGTAGTAATCCCTTGGTTGATCGGACCGGGGAGCTGTTTTTT. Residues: CASSNPLVDRTGELFF.

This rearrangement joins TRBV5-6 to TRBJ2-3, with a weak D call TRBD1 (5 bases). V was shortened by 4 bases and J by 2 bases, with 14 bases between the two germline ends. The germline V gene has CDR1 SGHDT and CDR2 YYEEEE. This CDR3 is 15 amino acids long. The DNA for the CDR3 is TGTGCCAGCAGCATGGGGCAGGGTGACACAGATACGCAGTATTTT. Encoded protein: CASSMGQGDTDTQYF.

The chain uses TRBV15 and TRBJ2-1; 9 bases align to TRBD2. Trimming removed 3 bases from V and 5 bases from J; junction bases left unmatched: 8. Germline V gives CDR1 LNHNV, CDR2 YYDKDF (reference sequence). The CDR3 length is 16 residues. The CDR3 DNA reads TGTGCCACCAGCAGTTTCCTAGCGGGGCACAACAATGAGCAGTTCTTC. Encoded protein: CATSSFLAGHNNEQFF.

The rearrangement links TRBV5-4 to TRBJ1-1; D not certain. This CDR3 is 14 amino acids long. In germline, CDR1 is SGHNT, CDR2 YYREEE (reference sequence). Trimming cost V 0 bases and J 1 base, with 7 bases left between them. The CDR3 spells CASSLGAANTEAFF. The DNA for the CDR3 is TGTGCCAGCAGCTTGGGGGCCGCGAACACTGAAGCTTTCTTT.

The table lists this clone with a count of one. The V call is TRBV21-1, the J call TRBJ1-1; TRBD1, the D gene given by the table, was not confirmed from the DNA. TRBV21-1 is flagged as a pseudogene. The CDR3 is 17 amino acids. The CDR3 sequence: CASSKAGRGNQNTEAFF. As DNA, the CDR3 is TGTGCCAGCAGCAAAGCGGGCAGGGGGAACCAGAACACTGAAGCTTTCTTT.

CDR3 region: CASSPGTANEKLFF. CDR3 coding DNA: TGCGCCAGCAGCCCCGGGACAGCTAATGAAAAACTGTTTTTT. This sequence joins TRBV5-1 and TRBJ1-4; 7 nucleotides agree with TRBD1. The CDR3 loop spans 14 amino acids. Germline assignment: CDR1 SGHRS and CDR2 YFSETQ. V was clipped by 4 bases and J by 3 bases; unmatched bases: 3.

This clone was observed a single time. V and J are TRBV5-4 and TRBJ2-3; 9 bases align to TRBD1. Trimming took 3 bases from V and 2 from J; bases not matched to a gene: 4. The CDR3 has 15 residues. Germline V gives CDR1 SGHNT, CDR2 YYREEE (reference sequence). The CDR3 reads CASSWDRANTDTQYF. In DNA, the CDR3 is TGTGCCAGCAGCTGGGACAGGGCAAACACAGATACGCAGTATTTT. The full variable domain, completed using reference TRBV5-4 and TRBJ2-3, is ETGVTQSPTHLIKTRGQQVTLRCSSQSGHNTVSWYQQALGQGPQFIFQYYREEENGRGNFPPRFSGLQFPNYSSELNVNALELDDSALYLCASSWDRANTDTQYFGPGTRLTVL.

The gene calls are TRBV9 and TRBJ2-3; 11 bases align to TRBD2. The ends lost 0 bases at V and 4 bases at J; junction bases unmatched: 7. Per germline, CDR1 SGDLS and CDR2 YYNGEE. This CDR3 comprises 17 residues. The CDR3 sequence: CASSVDLAGGPSDTQYF. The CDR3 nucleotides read TGTGCCAGCAGCGTAGACCTAGCGGGGGGACCATCAGATACGCAGTATTTT.

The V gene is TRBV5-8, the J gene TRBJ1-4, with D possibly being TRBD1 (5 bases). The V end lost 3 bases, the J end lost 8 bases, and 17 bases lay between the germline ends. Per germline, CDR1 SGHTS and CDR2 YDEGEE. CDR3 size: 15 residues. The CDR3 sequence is CASSSGHHRPEKLFF. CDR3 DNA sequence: TGTGCCAGCAGCTCCGGACACCACCGACCCGAAAAACTGTTTTTT. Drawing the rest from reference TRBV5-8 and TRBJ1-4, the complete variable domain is EAGVTQSPTHLIKTRGQQATLRCSPISGHTSVYWYQQALGLGLQFLLWYDEGEERNRGNFPPRFSGRQFPNYSSELNVNALELEDSALYLCASSSGHHRPEKLFFGSGTQLSVL.

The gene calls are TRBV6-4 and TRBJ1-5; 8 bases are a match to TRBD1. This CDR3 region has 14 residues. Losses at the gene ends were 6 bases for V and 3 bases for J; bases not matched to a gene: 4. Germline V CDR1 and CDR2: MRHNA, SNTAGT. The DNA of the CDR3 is TGTGCCAGCAGCCCGACAGGGGACAATCAGCCCCAGCATTTT. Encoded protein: CASSPTGDNQPQHF.

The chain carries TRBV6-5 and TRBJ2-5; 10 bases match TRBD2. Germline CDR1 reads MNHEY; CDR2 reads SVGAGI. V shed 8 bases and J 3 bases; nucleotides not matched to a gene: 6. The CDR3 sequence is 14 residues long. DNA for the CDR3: TGTGCCAGCCGGCGTAGCGGGGGGAAAGAGACCCAGTACTTC. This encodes CASRRSGGKETQYF.

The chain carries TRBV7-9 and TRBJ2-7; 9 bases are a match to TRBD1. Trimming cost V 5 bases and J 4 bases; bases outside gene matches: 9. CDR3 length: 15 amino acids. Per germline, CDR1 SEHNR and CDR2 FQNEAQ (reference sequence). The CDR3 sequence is CASSGGTGWVYEQYF. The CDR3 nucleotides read TGTGCCAGCAGCGGTGGGACAGGGTGGGTATACGAGCAGTACTTC.

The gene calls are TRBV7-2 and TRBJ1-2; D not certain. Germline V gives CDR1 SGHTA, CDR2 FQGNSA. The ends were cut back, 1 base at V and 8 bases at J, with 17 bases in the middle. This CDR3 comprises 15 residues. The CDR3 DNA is TGTGCCAGCAGCTTAGATTCTCGGTCCCACGGGGGCTACACCTTC. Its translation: CASSLDSRSHGGYTF.

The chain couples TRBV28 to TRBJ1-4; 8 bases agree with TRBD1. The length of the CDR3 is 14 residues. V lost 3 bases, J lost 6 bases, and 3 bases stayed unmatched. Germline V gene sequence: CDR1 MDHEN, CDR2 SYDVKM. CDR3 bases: TGTGCCAGCAGTTTCCCGGGACAGGATGAAAAACTGTTTTTT. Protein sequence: CASSFPGQDEKLFF.

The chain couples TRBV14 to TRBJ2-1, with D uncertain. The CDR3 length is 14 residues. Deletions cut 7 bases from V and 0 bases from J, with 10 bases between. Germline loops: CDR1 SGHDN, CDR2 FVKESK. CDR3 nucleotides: TGTGCCAGCAACAGTTTAAGCTCCTACAATGAGCAGTTCTTC. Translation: CASNSLSSYNEQFF.

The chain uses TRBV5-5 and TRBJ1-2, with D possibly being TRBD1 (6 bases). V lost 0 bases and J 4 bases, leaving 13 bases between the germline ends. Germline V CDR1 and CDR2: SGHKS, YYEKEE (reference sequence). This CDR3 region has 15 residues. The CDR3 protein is CASSLGQGPAYGYTF. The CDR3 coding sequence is TGTGCCAGCAGCTTGGGGCAGGGGCCCGCCTATGGCTACACCTTC.

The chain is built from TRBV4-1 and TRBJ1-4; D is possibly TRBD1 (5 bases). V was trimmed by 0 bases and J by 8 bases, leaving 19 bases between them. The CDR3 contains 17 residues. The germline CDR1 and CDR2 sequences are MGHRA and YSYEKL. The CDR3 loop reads CASSQDLTNRILEKLFF. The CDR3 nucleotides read TGCGCCAGCAGCCAAGATCTTACTAACAGGATCTTGGAAAAACTGTTTTTT.

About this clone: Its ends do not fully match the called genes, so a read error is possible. The CDR3, as DNA: TGTGCTAGCAGCTTGAGGGGACAGGGCAATGAGCAGTTCTTC. This encodes CASSLRGQGNEQFF. The chain carries TRBV7-7 and TRBJ2-1; 9 positions agree with TRBD1. This CDR3 is 14 amino acids long. Germline V lookup: CDR1 SSHAT, CDR2 FNYEAQ (reference sequence).

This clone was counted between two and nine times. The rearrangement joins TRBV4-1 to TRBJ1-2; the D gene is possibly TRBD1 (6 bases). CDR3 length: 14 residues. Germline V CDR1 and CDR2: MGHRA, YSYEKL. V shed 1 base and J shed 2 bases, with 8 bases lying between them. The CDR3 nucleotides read TGCGCCAGCAGCCAAGTGGGGGCCAACTATGGCTACACCTTC. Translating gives CASSQVGANYGYTF.

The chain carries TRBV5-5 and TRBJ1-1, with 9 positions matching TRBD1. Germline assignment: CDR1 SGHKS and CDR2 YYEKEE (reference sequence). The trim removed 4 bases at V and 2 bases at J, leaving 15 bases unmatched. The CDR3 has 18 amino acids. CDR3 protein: CASSHTGHRGRGNTEAFF. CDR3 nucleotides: TGTGCCAGCAGCCATACGGGGCACAGGGGGCGTGGTAACACTGAAGCTTTCTTT.

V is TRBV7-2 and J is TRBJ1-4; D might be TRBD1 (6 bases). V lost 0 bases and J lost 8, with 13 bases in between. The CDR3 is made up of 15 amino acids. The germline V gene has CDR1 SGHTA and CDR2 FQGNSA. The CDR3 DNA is TGTGCCAGCAGCTTAGCGGGGACATTGAACGAAAAACTGTTTTTT. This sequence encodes CASSLAGTLNEKLFF.

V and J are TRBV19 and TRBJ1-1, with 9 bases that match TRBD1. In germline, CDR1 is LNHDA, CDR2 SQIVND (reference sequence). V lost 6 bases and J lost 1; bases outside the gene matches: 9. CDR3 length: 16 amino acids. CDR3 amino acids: CASRLGGTGTNTEAFF. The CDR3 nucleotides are TGTGCCAGTAGGCTAGGGGGGACAGGGACGAACACTGAAGCTTTCTTT.

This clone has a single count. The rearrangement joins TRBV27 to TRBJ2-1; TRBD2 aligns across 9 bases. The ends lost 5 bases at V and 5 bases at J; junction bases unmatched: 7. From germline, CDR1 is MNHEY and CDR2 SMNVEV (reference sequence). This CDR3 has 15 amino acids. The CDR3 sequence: CASSPRRGGDNEQFF. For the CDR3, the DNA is TGTGCCAGCAGTCCCCGGCGGGGGGGAGACAATGAGCAGTTCTTC.

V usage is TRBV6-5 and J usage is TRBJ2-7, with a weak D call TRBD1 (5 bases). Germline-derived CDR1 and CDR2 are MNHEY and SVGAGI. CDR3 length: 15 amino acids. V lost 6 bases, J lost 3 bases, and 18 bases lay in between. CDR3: CASRETFDSVYEQYF. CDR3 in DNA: TGTGCCAGCAGAGAAACCTTCGACAGCGTCTACGAGCAGTACTTC.

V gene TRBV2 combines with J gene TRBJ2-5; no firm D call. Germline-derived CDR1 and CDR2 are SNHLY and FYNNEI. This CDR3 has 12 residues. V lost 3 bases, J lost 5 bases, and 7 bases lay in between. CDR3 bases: TGTGCCAGCAGTGAGAAGAGGGAGACCCAGTACTTC. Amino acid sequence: CASSEKRETQYF. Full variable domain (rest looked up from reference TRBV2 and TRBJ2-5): EPEVTQTPSHQVTQMGQEVILRCVPISNHLYFYWYRQILGQKVEFLVSFYNNEISEKSEIFDDQFSVERPDGSNFTLKIRSTKLEDSAMYFCASSEKRETQYFGPGTRLLVL.